This TCR beta chain was recovered during a study of T cells after yellow fever vaccination. At the level of the study: Low-cell-number fractions underwent preparation using SMART-Seq v4 Ultra Low Input. Study-wide points: The secondary response showed a weaker magnitude and a faster peak, day 5 versus 15. Few clonotypes appeared in both CD4 and CD8 compartments.

The CDR3 has 13 residues. V gave up 6 bases and J gave up 1 base; unmatched junction bases: 5. Germline assignment: CDR1 DFQATT and CDR2 SNEGSKA (reference sequence). This clonotype was seen at least ten times. UMIs and a universal primer site were added when TCR cDNA was made by 5'RACE template switching. TCRdb itself ran the 5' RACE reads through MiXCR, one entry per CDR3 protein. The sample consists of some 96,000 distinct CDR3 sequences, about 8.2% of them appearing once. The starting material was CD8+ T cells not binding an NS4B(214-222) dextramer, sorted from PBMCs, obtained less than 16 days after the first yellow fever vaccination. The source of this sequence is a man younger than 35 who received the YFV17D yellow fever vaccine. The chain carries TRBV20-1 and TRBJ2-7, with 8 positions matching TRBD2. The CDR3 nucleotides read TGCAGTGCAGGGCGGGGGGAGTCCTACGAGCAGTACTTC. This sequence encodes CSAGRGESYEQYF.